Here is one TCR beta chain with its context. Authors' data handling: ImmunoSEQ supplied junction-only sequences lacking quality scores, so filtering was different. Libraries were prepared by immunoSEQ multiplex PCR; TCRdb keeps only in-frame clonotypes and omits some of them. V, J and clone size were drawn from that table, and D and trimming were deduced from the DNA. The sample yields about 960,000 clones, 70% to 85% seen once. Donors comprised healthy HIV-negative adults lacking recent acute infections or vaccinations. CDR3 length equals 15 residues. The junction had 4 bases not matched to a gene; V was cut back by 0 bases and J by 4 bases. From germline, CDR1 is SGHRS and CDR2 YFSETQ. This sample is part of a study of shared clonotypes between healthy human individuals.

The clonotype was recovered from a man younger than 35 in good health. V usage is TRBV5-1 and J usage is TRBJ1-5, with 7 bases that match TRBD1. The specimen was memory CD4+ T cells sorted from blood. The subset denotes: CD45RA-negative fraction. The CDR3 DNA follows: TGCGCCAGCAGCTTGGGTGCAGGGGGGAATCAGCCCCAGCATTTT. This gives the protein CASSLGAGGNQPQHF.